The rows below give T cell receptor beta chains drawn from one sample of a study of blood T cell repertoires in COVID-19. Repertoires were generated with immunoSEQ multiplex PCR, while TCRdb's copy carries only in-frame clones and drops some. The table has fewer than 350,000 clones, over 75% seen once. The sequenced material came from peripheral blood. These receptors all stem from a man aged 18-30 years with active or convalescent COVID-19. Each CDR3 is given with its conserved first and last residue. Fields, in order: V gene, clone size, D gene, J gene, CDR3 DNA, CDR3 protein. A D gene is named only where the DNA matches it firmly. Some rows mark clone size as missing; the rest say once, few, many or name a class of expanded clone.

>TRBV3-1/TRBV3-2|-|-|TRBJ1-4
TGTGCCAGCAGCCCTACAGGGAATGAAAAACTGTTTTTT
CASSPTGNEKLFF
>TRBV2|-|TRBD1|TRBJ1-1
TGTGCCAGCAGTACGCCGGGACAGGACACTGAAGCTTTCTTT
CASSTPGQDTEAFF
>TRBV27|few|TRBD1|TRBJ2-3
TGTGCCAGCAGTGGACAGGGGACAGATACGCAGTATTTT
CASSGQGTDTQYF
>TRBV19|-|TRBD1|TRBJ1-5
TGTGCCAGTAGTATTATCGGGACAGGGATTGGAGAGGGTCAGCCCCAGCATTTT
CASSIIGTGIGEGQPQHF
>TRBV7-6|-|TRBD2|TRBJ2-1
TGTGCCAGCAGCACTTGGACTAGCGGGGGTCTCAATGAGCAGTTCTTC
CASSTWTSGGLNEQFF
>TRBV29-1|-|-|TRBJ1-2
TGCAGCGTTATAGGGGGTTTAAACTATGGCTACACCTTC
CSVIGGLNYGYTF
>TRBV3-1/TRBV3-2|-|TRBD2|TRBJ2-7
TGTGCCAGCACAAACGGACTAGCGGCCCCCTACGAGCAGTACTTC
CASTNGLAAPYEQYF
>TRBV5-1|-|-|TRBJ2-2
TGCGCCAGCAGCTTGGGAGCAGCGCATGGTGGGGAGCTGTTTTTT
CASSLGAAHGGELFF
>TRBV7-2|-|-|TRBJ2-3
TGTGCCAGCGGACTACAATATACGCAGTATTTT
CASGLQYTQYF
>TRBV9|-|TRBD1|TRBJ1-2
TGTGCCAGCAGCCCTAATCGGGAGACAGGGGTGGGTGGCTACACCTTC
CASSPNRETGVGGYTF
>TRBV13|-|-|TRBJ2-2
TGTGCCAGTGGGGCCAGGGAGCTGTTTTTT
CASGARELFF
>TRBV5-1|-|TRBD1|TRBJ2-2
TGCGCCAGCAGCTTTGACAGGGCACCCGGGGAGCTGTTTTTT
CASSFDRAPGELFF
>TRBV3-1/TRBV3-2|-|TRBD2|TRBJ2-5
TGTGCCAGCAGCCGTGGGCGGACTAGCGGGGGGGCCCGGGAGACCCAGTACTTC
CASSRGRTSGGARETQYF
>TRBV12-2|-|-|TRBJ1-5
TGTGCAAGTCGCTTAGTTAACCCAGAAAGGGGGTTGAGCAATCAGCCCCAGCATTTT
CASRLVNPERGLSNQPQHF
>TRBV5-4|-|-|TRBJ2-7
TGTGCCAGCAGCCATTTTTCGGGGAGGTCCTACGAGCAGTACTTC
CASSHFSGRSYEQYF
>TRBV15|-|TRBD1|TRBJ2-3
TGTGCCACCAGCAGAGATCGGGGACAGGGCCCAGATACGCAGTATTTT
CATSRDRGQGPDTQYF
>TRBV21-1|-|-|TRBJ2-3
TGTGCCAGCAGCAAGTGGTCGGGACTTCGGGGGTCCGATACGCAGTATTTT
CASSKWSGLRGSDTQYF
>TRBV11-2|-|TRBD2|TRBJ2-7
TGTGCCAGCAGCCCAAGAGCGGGGGGGCGGGAGCAGTACTTC
CASSPRAGGREQYF
>TRBV27|-|TRBD2|TRBJ2-3
TGTGCCAGCAGTTGGACTAGCCCCACAGATACGCAGTATTTT
CASSWTSPTDTQYF
>TRBV27|-|-|TRBJ2-7
TGTGCCAGCAGCGGAGGGAGGTTCTCCTACGAGCAGTACTTC
CASSGGRFSYEQYF
>TRBV4-3|-|TRBD1|TRBJ1-6
TGCGCCAGCAGCCAAGGGACAGGCTCCTATAATTCACCCCTCCACTTT
CASSQGTGSYNSPLHF
>TRBV4-3|-|TRBD1|TRBJ2-2
TGCGCCAGCAGCCATGGACAGGGGGCCGGGGAGCTGTTTTTT
CASSHGQGAGELFF
>TRBV5-1|-|TRBD2|TRBJ2-7
TGCGCCAGCAGCTTGGAAGCGGGAGTTGTAGTTTACGAGCAGTACTTC
CASSLEAGVVVYEQYF
>TRBV6-2/TRBV6-3|-|TRBD2|TRBJ2-7
TGTGCCAGCAGTCACCCGACTAGCGGGGGGTCCTACGAGCAGTACTTC
CASSHPTSGGSYEQYF
>TRBV3-1/TRBV3-2|-|TRBD1|TRBJ1-1
TGTGCCAGCACCCAACAGGGGACGAACACTGAAGCTTTCTTT
CASTQQGTNTEAFF
>TRBV19|-|TRBD1|TRBJ1-4
TGTGCCAGTAGTAAGGGCAGGGGGTTATCTAATGAAAAACTGTTTTTT
CASSKGRGLSNEKLFF
>TRBV4-3|-|TRBD2|TRBJ2-7
TGCGCCAGCAGCCAAGTGAGTAGCGGGGTCCACGAGCAGTACTTC
CASSQVSSGVHEQYF
>TRBV6-2/TRBV6-3|once|TRBD1|TRBJ2-1
TGTGCCAGCAGTTACCCCTCGACAGGGGGCGATGAGCAGTTCTTC
CASSYPSTGGDEQFF
>TRBV7-9|-|-|TRBJ2-3
TGTGCCAGCAGCTTAGGCGGGAACCCTCACACAGATACGCAGTATTTT
CASSLGGNPHTDTQYF
>TRBV4-3|-|-|TRBJ2-2
TGCGCCAGCAGCCAAGGGGGTAGGGGGTCGTACACCGGGGAGCTGTTTTTT
CASSQGGRGSYTGELFF
>TRBV5-1|-|TRBD1|TRBJ1-6
TGCGCCAGCAGCTTGGCCGGGACAGGGTATTCACCCCTCCACTTT
CASSLAGTGYSPLHF
>TRBV4-1|few|-|TRBJ1-1
TGCGCCAGCAGCGGACAGTATGAAGGGGCATATGAAGCTTTCTTT
CASSGQYEGAYEAFF
>TRBV30|-|-|TRBJ2-7
TGTGCCTGGACGAAGCGAGCGGCCGGTAACGAGCAGTACTTC
CAWTKRAAGNEQYF
>TRBV4-1|-|-|TRBJ1-3
TGCGCCAGCAGCCAACTCCACTACTCTGGAAACACCATATATTTT
CASSQLHYSGNTIYF
>TRBV6-5|-|-|TRBJ2-1
TGTGCCAGCAGTCCTAGTAAGGGGCCTTACAATGAGCAGTTCTTC
CASSPSKGPYNEQFF
>TRBV6-4|-|TRBD1|TRBJ1-2
TGTGCCAGCAGATCACCCCGGGACAGGGGATTCGGCTACACCTTC
CASRSPRDRGFGYTF
>TRBV4-2|-|-|TRBJ1-5
TGTGCCAGCAGCCAAGCTTCAGGGAGACAGGATCAGCCCCAGCATTTT
CASSQASGRQDQPQHF
>TRBV11-2|-|TRBD1|TRBJ2-1
TGTGCCAGCAGCTTAGGTATGCGACAGGGCTGGAATGAGCAGTTCTTC
CASSLGMRQGWNEQFF
>TRBV9|-|TRBD1|TRBJ2-7
TGTGCCAGCAGCGCGAGGGACAGGTCCTACGAGCAGTACTTC
CASSARDRSYEQYF
>TRBV28|once|TRBD2|TRBJ2-7
TGTGCCAGCAGGCGAGGGACTAGCGGCTCCAACTCCTACGAGCAGTACTTC
CASRRGTSGSNSYEQYF
>TRBV13|-|TRBD1|TRBJ1-2
TGTGCCAGCAGCTTTAGAGGACAGGGGAGCTATGGCTACACCTTC
CASSFRGQGSYGYTF
>TRBV11-2|-|TRBD1|TRBJ2-2
TGTGCCAGCAGCCCCGGGACAGCGAACACCGGGGAGCTGTTTTTT
CASSPGTANTGELFF
>TRBV7-2|-|TRBD2|TRBJ2-3
TGTGCCAGCAGCGTGAGACTAGCGGGCGCAGATACGCAGTATTTT
CASSVRLAGADTQYF
>TRBV5-6|-|TRBD2|TRBJ2-1
TGTGCCAGCAGCCCCGGGGTAGCGGGGCTCCATGAGCAGTTCTTC
CASSPGVAGLHEQFF
>TRBV27|-|TRBD1|TRBJ1-2
TGTGCCAGCAGTGTGGGACAGAACTATGGCTACACCTTC
CASSVGQNYGYTF
>TRBV9|-|-|TRBJ1-2
TGTGCCAGCAGCCGAGGGTCAGTCTCTAATAACTATGGCTACACCTTC
CASSRGSVSNNYGYTF
>TRBV9|once|-|TRBJ2-3
TGTGCCAGCAGCGTAGATCGGCAGGGGGGAGATACGCAGTATTTT
CASSVDRQGGDTQYF
>TRBV2|once|-|TRBJ1-2
TGTGCCAGCAGTGAGACCGGGAGCGGCTATGGCTACACCTTC
CASSETGSGYGYTF
>TRBV3-1/TRBV3-2|-|-|TRBJ2-2
TGTGCCAGCAGCCGAGGACGGGGAGGTAACACCGGGGAGCTGTTTTTT
CASSRGRGGNTGELFF
>TRBV4-1|-|TRBD1|TRBJ1-1
TGCGCCAGCAGCCAAGATAAAGTAGGGGGCTCTGAAGCTTTCTTT
CASSQDKVGGSEAFF
>TRBV19|-|-|TRBJ1-3
TGTGCCAGTAGTATACAGGTTACTGGAAACACCATATATTTT
CASSIQVTGNTIYF
>TRBV18|-|TRBD1|TRBJ2-5
TGTGCCAGCTCACCACTTGGACAGGATGAGACCCAGTACTTC
CASSPLGQDETQYF
>TRBV15|few|-|TRBJ1-6
TGTGCCACCAGCACGACAGGAAATTCACCCCTCCACTTT
CATSTTGNSPLHF